These 22 T cell receptor beta chains were all obtained from the same sample, sequenced in a study of cytomegalovirus exposure and HLA in healthy donors. The PCR employed 60 Vbeta primers together with 13 Jbeta primers. Some clones are missing from TCRdb's copy, which holds only in-frame ones; the method was immunoSEQ multiplex PCR. Seen here are more than 150,000 clones, 80% observed once, and the top ten hold around 0.69%. Specimen: PBMCs. All receptors derive from a boy between 5 and 17 years old in good health and CMV-seronegative.

The gene calls are TRBV7-9 and TRBJ1-1, with 11 bases that match TRBD1. Germline V gene data show CDR1 as SEHNR and CDR2 as FQNEAQ (reference sequence). J lost 11 bases, V lost 0 bases, and 8 bases had no gene match. The CDR3 is made up of 15 amino acids. CDR3 in amino acids: CASSLALDRGQWAFF. CDR3 nucleotide sequence: TGTGCCAGCAGCTTAGCATTGGACAGGGGGCAATGGGCTTTCTTT. Looking up the rest from reference TRBV7-9 and TRBJ1-1 gives the full variable domain: DTGVSQNPRHKITKRGQNVTFRCDPISEHNRLYWYRQTLGQGPEFLTYFQNEAQLEKSRLLSDRFSAERPKGSFSTLEIQRTEQGDSAMYLCASSLALDRGQWAFFGQGTRLTVV.

This clone was counted between two and nine times. J is TRBJ2-7 and V is TRBV7-9, with D uncertain. The V gene lost 2 bases and the J gene lost 2 bases, with 7 bases spanning the gap. Per germline, CDR1 SEHNR and CDR2 FQNEAQ (reference sequence). The CDR3 covers 13 residues. CDR3 residues: CASSLSQTYEQYF. CDR3 bases: TGTGCCAGCAGCTTATCACAGACCTACGAGCAGTACTTC.

The CDR3 sequence is CASSFSDSYDASGYGYTF. As DNA, the CDR3 is TGTGCCAGCAGCTTCTCGGACAGCTATGATGCTTCCGGCTATGGCTACACCTTC. The chain recombines TRBV11-2 with TRBJ1-2; the D gene is possibly TRBD1 (6 bases). V was trimmed by 3 bases and J by 4 bases, leaving 24 bases between them. The length of the CDR3 is 18 residues. Germline lookup yields CDR1 SGHAT and CDR2 FQNNGV. Supplemented by reference TRBV11-2 and TRBJ1-2, the full variable domain reads EAGVAQSPRYKIIEKRQSVAFWCNPISGHATLYWYQQILGQGPKLLIQFQNNGVVDDSQLPKDRFSAERLKGVDSTLKIQPAKLEDSAVYLCASSFSDSYDASGYGYTFGSGTRLTVV.

The V call is TRBV6-4, the J call TRBJ2-1, with 7 positions matching TRBD2. Germline-derived CDR1 and CDR2 are MRHNA and SNTAGT. The trim removed 3 bases at V and 3 bases at J, leaving 5 bases unmatched. This CDR3 has 15 amino acids. CDR3 protein: CASSEIAGVYNEQFF. The DNA for the CDR3 is TGTGCCAGCAGTGAGATTGCGGGGGTCTACAATGAGCAGTTCTTC.

The chain has TRBV21-1 and TRBJ2-1; the tabulated D call, TRBD2, remains unverified against the DNA. TRBV21-1 represents a pseudogene. This CDR3 has 15 residues. Here the CDR3 DNA reads TGTGCCAGCAGCAAAGAAGCCGGGAGGCCGATTGAGCAGTTCTTC. Amino acids: CASSKEAGRPIEQFF.

J is TRBJ2-1 and V is TRBV29-1, with 15 bases fitting TRBD2. V was pared by 8 bases and J by 11 bases, with 7 bases of the junction left unmatched. CDR1 is SQVTM, CDR2 ANQGSEA, per germline. The CDR3 length is 13 residues. The CDR3, as DNA: TGCAGCCTCGGACTAGCGGGAGGGCAAAAGCAGTTCTTC. It encodes CSLGLAGGQKQFF.

The rearrangement joins TRBV2 to TRBJ1-1, with TRBD1 as a possible D gene (5 bases). This CDR3 contains 13 residues. The germline V gene encodes CDR1 SNHLY and CDR2 FYNNEI. The germline V and J ends were trimmed by 5 bases and 2 bases, with 9 bases remaining between them. In DNA form, the CDR3 reads TGTGCCAGCAGTTTTAGGGGAAACACTGAAGCTTTCTTT. Residues: CASSFRGNTEAFF.

The chain combines TRBV9 with TRBJ2-7; 11 positions match TRBD1. Trimming removed 4 bases from V and 5 bases from J; junction bases left unmatched: 14. This CDR3 has 17 residues. Germline CDR1 is SGDLS and CDR2 is YYNGEE. CDR3 amino acids: CASSPRGGQGVPDEQYF. The CDR3 region has the DNA TGTGCCAGCAGCCCCAGGGGGGGACAGGGGGTACCTGACGAGCAGTACTTC.

The CDR3 DNA reads as TGTGCTAGTGGTTTCAGGGGGTCTTCGGACGAGCAGTACTTC. Its protein product is CASGFRGSSDEQYF. The J gene is TRBJ2-7, the V gene TRBV12-5; 7 positions agree with TRBD1. The CDR3 is 14 residues long. Germline V gene sequence: CDR1 LGHNT, CDR2 FRNRAP. V trimming: 3 bases; J trimming: 5 bases; junction bases outside the gene matches: 7.

V usage is TRBV2 and J usage is TRBJ1-3, with 8 positions matching TRBD1. The CDR3 is 18 residues long. Per the germline V gene, CDR1 is SNHLY and CDR2 is FYNNEI. V lost 8 bases and J lost 3; bases outside the gene matches: 18. CDR3 in DNA: TGTGCCAGCCTGAGGGGGGCCCAGTTCAGGGGGCTTGGAAACACCATATATTTT. Its protein is CASLRGAQFRGLGNTIYF.

J is TRBJ1-1 and V is TRBV5-6, with D possibly matching TRBD1 (5 bases). There are 14 residues in the CDR3. Germline V gives CDR1 SGHDT, CDR2 YYEEEE. Trimming removed 3 bases at V and 4 bases at J, with 13 bases between. CDR3 bases: TGTGCCAGCAGCTGGGGCGGGGGGGGCACTGAAGCTTTCTTT. Translation gives CASSWGGGGTEAFF.

This clone came up a few times. This chain uses TRBV11-2 with TRBJ2-5, with unresolved D. CDR3 length equals 16 residues. V lost 5 bases and J 1 base, leaving 17 bases between the germline ends. The V gene's germline CDR1 is SGHAT and CDR2 FQNNGV. The CDR3 loop is CASSRRLIIGQETQYF. The DNA of the CDR3 is TGTGCCAGCAGCCGACGACTTATTATCGGCCAAGAGACCCAGTACTTC.

This clone was seen a single time. This chain connects TRBV30 to TRBJ1-5, with unresolved D. Germline V gives CDR1 GTSNPN, CDR2 SVGIG (reference sequence). The V gene lost 0 bases and the J gene lost 9 bases, with 21 bases spanning the gap. The CDR3 covers 16 residues. CDR3 amino acids: CAWSVAGSVGARPQHF. The CDR3 DNA follows: TGTGCCTGGAGTGTAGCGGGTTCGGTCGGAGCTCGGCCCCAGCATTTT.

This clone was picked up a small number of times. The chain carries TRBV15 and TRBJ1-1; 7 bases are shared with TRBD1. Germline CDR1 is LNHNV and CDR2 is YYDKDF (reference sequence). This CDR3 spans 15 amino acids. The V and J ends lost 0 bases and 1 base, in that order; junction bases with no gene match: 2. The CDR3 nucleotides read TGTGCCACCAGCAGAGATAGACAGGGGAACACTGAAGCTTTCTTT. Translated: CATSRDRQGNTEAFF.

As for this clone: In the same sample, other DNA sequences code for this CDR3. The J gene is TRBJ1-2, the V gene TRBV4-1, with D unresolved. CDR1 is MGHRA, CDR2 YSYEKL, per germline. Trimming left V 4 bases short and J 7 bases short, with 13 bases between. The CDR3 totals 13 residues. The CDR3 bases are TGCGCCAGCAGCCGGACGGAGAGGGCTGGCTACACCTTC. It codes for CASSRTERAGYTF.

The CDR3 DNA follows: TGTGCCAGCACAAATCGGGGGGCAGATCAGCCCCAGCATTTT. This sequence encodes CASTNRGADQPQHF. The V gene is TRBV6-1, the J gene TRBJ1-5, with D perhaps matching TRBD1 (6 bases). The CDR3 runs to 14 residues. CDR1 and CDR2 from the germline V gene are MNHNS and SASEGT. V lost 7 bases, J lost 5 bases, and 15 bases lay in between.

The J gene is TRBJ2-7, the V gene TRBV10-3; perhaps TRBD1 as D (5 bases). Germline-derived CDR1 and CDR2 are ENHRY and SYGVKD. This CDR3 has 14 residues. V lost 6 bases and J lost 2, with 14 bases in between. The CDR3 nucleotides read TGTGCCATCAGAGCCCAGGGTGTTCCCTACGAGCAGTACTTC. The encoded protein is CAIRAQGVPYEQYF.

The J gene is TRBJ2-2, the V gene TRBV5-1; 13 bases line up with TRBD2. The V gene end was trimmed by 4 bases and the J gene end by 4 bases; junction bases not matched to a gene: 7. The germline V gene has CDR1 SGHRS and CDR2 YFSETQ. The CDR3 has 17 residues. This chain's CDR3 is CASSLGLAGVFTGELFF. As DNA, the CDR3 is TGCGCCAGCAGCCTTGGACTAGCGGGAGTATTCACCGGGGAGCTGTTTTTT.

V gene TRBV6-5 combines with J gene TRBJ2-2; 9 bases match TRBD2. The V and J ends lost 11 bases and 3 bases, in that order; junction bases with no gene match: 4. The CDR3 has 13 residues. Germline V CDR1 and CDR2: MNHEY, SVGAGI. CDR3 DNA sequence: TGTGCCGGCGCGGGGGGGGACACCGGGGAGCTGTTTTTT. This translates into CAGAGGDTGELFF.

The chain links TRBV27 to TRBJ2-7; 7 positions agree with TRBD1. V lost 5 bases, J lost 2 bases, and 6 bases stayed unmatched. Per the germline V gene, CDR1 is MNHEY and CDR2 is SMNVEV (reference sequence). This CDR3 spans 14 amino acids. CDR3 loop: CASSPTGTPYEQYF. In DNA form, the CDR3 reads TGTGCCAGCAGTCCGACAGGGACCCCCTACGAGCAGTACTTC.

The chain recombines TRBV30 with TRBJ1-2, with TRBD1 as a possible D gene (6 bases). This CDR3 comprises 10 residues. Germline CDR1 is GTSNPN and CDR2 is SVGIG (reference sequence). The germline V and J ends were trimmed by 6 bases and 8 bases, with 10 bases remaining between them. This CDR3 reads CACRTGGYTF. The CDR3 coding sequence is TGTGCCTGCCGAACAGGGGGCTACACCTTC.

This clone occurred a few times. J is TRBJ1-1 and V is TRBV5-6; 7 positions agree with TRBD1. CDR1 is SGHDT, CDR2 YYEEEE, per germline. Germline trimming cut 3 bases from V and 6 bases from J; bases unmatched to any gene: 5. The CDR3 runs to 13 residues. CDR3 sequence reads: CASSWGQSAEAFF. CDR3 DNA: TGTGCCAGCAGCTGGGGACAGTCCGCTGAAGCTTTCTTT.